This TCR beta chain was sequenced for a study of blood T cell repertoires in COVID-19. Turning to the study itself: Italy, Spain and the United States were the sources of the convalescent and acute COVID-19 samples.

As handled by the study authors: Reference gene primer amplification yielded estimated nucleated cell counts. Measured with immunoSEQ multiplex PCR; TCRdb has only the in-frame clones, and not every one. V, J and clone size derive from that table, while D and trimming were established from the DNA sequence. The sample gives 200,000 or so clones, about 86% of which show up once; approximately 1.3% is in the top ten. This clone occurred once. The specimen sequenced was PBMCs or T cells enriched from blood (not recorded which). This clonotype was obtained from a woman aged 40 to 50 with acute COVID-19.

CDR3 bases: TGTGCCAGCAGCGTAGAGGGACTAACGGGGAGCCCGCAGTTCTTC. This codes for CASSVEGLTGSPQFF. The chain recombines TRBV9 with TRBJ2-1; 7 bases are a match to TRBD2. The V gene's germline CDR1 is SGDLS and CDR2 YYNGEE. There are 15 residues in the CDR3. V lost 0 bases to trimming and J lost 12 bases; unmatched junction nucleotides: 12. Full variable domain (rest looked up from reference TRBV9 and TRBJ2-1): DSGVTQTPKHLITATGQRVTLRCSPRSGDLSVYWYQQSLDQGLQFLIQYYNGEERAKGNILERFSAQQFPDLHSELNLSSLELGDSALYFCASSVEGLTGSPQFFGPGTRLTVL.